The subject of this entry is one T cell receptor (beta chain). One end of the junction fails to match germline, which may point to a read error. This sample is part of a study of neurological immune-mediated disorders. Time point defined: longitudinal time-point 1 (baseline). The unsorted libraries were generated from a total of 2 million PBMCs, which had been stored in RNAlater at -80 C. TCRdb reanalysed the 5' RACE reads using MiXCR and keeps one entry per CDR3 protein. The sample shows fewer than 90,000 distinct CDR3 sequences, 10% of them seen only once. The CDR3 is made up of 17 amino acids. CDR1 MNHEY and CDR2 SMNVEV come from the germline V gene (reference sequence).

The TCR originated in a man aged 25 to 40 in good health. The gene calls are TRBV27 and TRBJ2-6; either TRBD1 or TRBD2 may fit D (5 bases each). The sample comprised PBMCs. This chain's CDR3 is CASSLLATSSGANVMTF. DNA for the CDR3: TGTGCCAGCAGTTTATTAGCGACCAGCTCTGGGGCCAACGTCATGACTTTC.